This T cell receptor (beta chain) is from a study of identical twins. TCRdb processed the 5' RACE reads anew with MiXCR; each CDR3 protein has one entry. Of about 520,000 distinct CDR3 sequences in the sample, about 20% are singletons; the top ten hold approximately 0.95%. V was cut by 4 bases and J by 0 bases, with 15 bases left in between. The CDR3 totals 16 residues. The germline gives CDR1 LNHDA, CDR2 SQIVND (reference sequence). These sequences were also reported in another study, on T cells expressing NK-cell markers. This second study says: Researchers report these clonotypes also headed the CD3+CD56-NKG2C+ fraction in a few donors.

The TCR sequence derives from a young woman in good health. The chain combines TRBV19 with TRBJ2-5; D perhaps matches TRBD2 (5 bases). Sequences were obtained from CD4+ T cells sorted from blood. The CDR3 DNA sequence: TGTGCCAGTAGTAAAGGACTGGTCACGTACCAAGAGACCCAGTACTTC. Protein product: CASSKGLVTYQETQYF.